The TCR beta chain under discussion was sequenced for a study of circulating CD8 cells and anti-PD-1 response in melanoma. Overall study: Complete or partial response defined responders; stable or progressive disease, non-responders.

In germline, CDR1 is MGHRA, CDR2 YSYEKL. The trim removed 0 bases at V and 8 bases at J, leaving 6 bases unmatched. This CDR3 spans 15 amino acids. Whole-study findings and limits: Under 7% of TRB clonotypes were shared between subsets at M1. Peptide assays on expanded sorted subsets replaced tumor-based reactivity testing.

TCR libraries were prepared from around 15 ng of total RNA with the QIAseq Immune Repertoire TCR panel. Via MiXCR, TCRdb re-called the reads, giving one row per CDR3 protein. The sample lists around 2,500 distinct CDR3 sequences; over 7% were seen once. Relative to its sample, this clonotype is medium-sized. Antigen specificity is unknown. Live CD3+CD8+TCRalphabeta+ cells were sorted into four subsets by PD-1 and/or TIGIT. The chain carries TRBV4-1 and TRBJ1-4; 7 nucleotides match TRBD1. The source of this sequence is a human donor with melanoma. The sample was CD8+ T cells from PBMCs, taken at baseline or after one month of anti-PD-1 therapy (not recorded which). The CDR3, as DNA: TGCGCCAGCAGCCAAGACCCAAGGGGACAGGAAAAACTGTTTTTT. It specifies CASSQDPRGQEKLFF.